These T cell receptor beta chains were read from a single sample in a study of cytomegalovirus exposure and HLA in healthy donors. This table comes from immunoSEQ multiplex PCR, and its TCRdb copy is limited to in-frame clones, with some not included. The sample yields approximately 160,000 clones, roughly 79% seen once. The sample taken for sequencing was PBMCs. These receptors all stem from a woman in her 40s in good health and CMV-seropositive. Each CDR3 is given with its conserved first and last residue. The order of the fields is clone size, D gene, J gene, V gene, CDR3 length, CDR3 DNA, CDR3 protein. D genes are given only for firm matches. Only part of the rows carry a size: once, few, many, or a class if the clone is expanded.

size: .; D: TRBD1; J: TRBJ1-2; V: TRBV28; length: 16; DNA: TGTGCCAGCAGTTTAGGGGCAGGGGGTAAAGGGTATGGCTACACCTTC; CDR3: CASSLGAGGKGYGYTF
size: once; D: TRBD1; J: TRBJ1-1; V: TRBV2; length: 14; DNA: TGTGCCACTAGCATTGTGACAGGGTATTCTGAAGCTTTCTTT; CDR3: CATSIVTGYSEAFF
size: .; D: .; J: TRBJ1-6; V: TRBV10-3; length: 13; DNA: TGTGCCATCAATCAGGTGTGGAATTCACCCCTCCACTTT; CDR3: CAINQVWNSPLHF
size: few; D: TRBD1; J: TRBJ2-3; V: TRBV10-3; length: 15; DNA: TGTGCCATCAGTGCCTCGACAGGGGGGACAGATACGCAGTATTTT; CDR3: CAISASTGGTDTQYF
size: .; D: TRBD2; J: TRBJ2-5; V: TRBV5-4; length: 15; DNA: TGTGCCAGCAGCTTGGCGCGGGGGGGCCAAGAGACCCAGTACTTC; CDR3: CASSLARGGQETQYF
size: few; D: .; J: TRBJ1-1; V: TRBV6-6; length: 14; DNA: TGTGCCAGCTATTTCCGGCAGGGGAACACTGAAGCTTTCTTT; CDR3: CASYFRQGNTEAFF
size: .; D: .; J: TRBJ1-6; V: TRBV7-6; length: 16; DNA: TGTGCCAGCAGCCAGGCAGGGGACGGCTCGCGATCACCCCTCCACTTT; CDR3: CASSQAGDGSRSPLHF
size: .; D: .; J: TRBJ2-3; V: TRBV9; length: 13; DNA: TGTGCCAGCAGCCTCTCTCGGACAGATACGCAGTATTTT; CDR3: CASSLSRTDTQYF
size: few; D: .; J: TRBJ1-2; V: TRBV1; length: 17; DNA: TGCACCAGCAGCGAGACCAATGATGACAGGGGGAGGGAAGGCTACACCTTC; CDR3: CTSSETNDDRGREGYTF
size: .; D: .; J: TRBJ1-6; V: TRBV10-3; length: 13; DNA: TGTGCCATTACGGGAACCTATAATTCACCCCTCCACTTT; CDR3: CAITGTYNSPLHF
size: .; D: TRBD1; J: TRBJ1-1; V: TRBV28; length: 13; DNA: TGTGCCACGCACAGGGGGCTGAACACTGAAGCTTTCTTT; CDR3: CATHRGLNTEAFF
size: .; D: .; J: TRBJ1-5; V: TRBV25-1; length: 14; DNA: TGTGCCAGCAGTGGCGGAACTAGCAATCAGCCCCAGCATTTT; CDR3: CASSGGTSNQPQHF
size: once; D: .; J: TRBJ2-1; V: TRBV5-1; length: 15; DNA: TGCGCCAGCAGCTTGGTGCAGGGCTCCTACAATGAGCAGTTCTTC; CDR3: CASSLVQGSYNEQFF
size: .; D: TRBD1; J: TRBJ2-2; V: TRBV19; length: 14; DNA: TGTGCCAGTGCTCGGACAGGGTCCACCGGGGAGCTGTTTTTT; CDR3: CASARTGSTGELFF
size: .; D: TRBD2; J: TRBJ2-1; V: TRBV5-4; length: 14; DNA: TGTGCCAGCATAGGGCGGGGGGCGGACAATGAGCAGTTCTTC; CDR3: CASIGRGADNEQFF
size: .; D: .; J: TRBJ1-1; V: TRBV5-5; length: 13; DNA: TGTGCCAGCAGCTGGGCTTTAAACACTGAAGCTTTCTTT; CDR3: CASSWALNTEAFF
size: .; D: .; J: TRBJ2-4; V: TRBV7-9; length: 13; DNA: TGTGCCAGCAGCCCCGAGAGGGTAAACAGTCAGTACTTC; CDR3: CASSPERVNSQYF
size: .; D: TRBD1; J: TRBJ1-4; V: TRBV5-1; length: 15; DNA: TGCGCCAGCAGCCCGGGACAGCTCACTAATGAAAAACTGTTTTTT; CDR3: CASSPGQLTNEKLFF
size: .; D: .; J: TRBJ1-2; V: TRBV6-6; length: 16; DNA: TGTGCCAGCAGTTACTCAAGTCCAGGGGATAACTATGGCTACACCTTC; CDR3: CASSYSSPGDNYGYTF
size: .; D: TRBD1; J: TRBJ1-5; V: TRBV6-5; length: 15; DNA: TGTGCCAGCAGTCAGGGACAGTCCGTCAATCAGCCCCAGCATTTT; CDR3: CASSQGQSVNQPQHF
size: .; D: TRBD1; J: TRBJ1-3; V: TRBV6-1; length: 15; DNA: TGTGCCAGCAGTAAGGGACAGGGGGCTGGAAACACCATATATTTT; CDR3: CASSKGQGAGNTIYF
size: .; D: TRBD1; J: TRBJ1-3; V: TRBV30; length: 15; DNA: TGTGCCTGGAGTTTAGCAGGGGGCTCTGGAAACACCATATATTTT; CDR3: CAWSLAGGSGNTIYF
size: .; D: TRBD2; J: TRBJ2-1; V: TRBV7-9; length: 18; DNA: TGTGCCAGCAGCTTTTCGAGGGGAGGGGTTGGTGTCTACAATGAGCAGTTCTTC; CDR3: CASSFSRGGVGVYNEQFF
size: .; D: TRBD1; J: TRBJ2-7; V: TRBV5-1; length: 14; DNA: TGCGCCAGCAGCTTGGGACAGGGATCCTACGAGCAGTACTTC; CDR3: CASSLGQGSYEQYF
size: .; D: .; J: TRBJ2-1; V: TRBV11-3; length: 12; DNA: TGTGCCAGCAGCTTAGTGTCGAATGAGCAGTTCTTC; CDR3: CASSLVSNEQFF
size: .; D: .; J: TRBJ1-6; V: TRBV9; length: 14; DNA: TGTGCCAGCAGCGTACAGGGAGGTAATTCACCCCTCCACTTT; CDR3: CASSVQGGNSPLHF
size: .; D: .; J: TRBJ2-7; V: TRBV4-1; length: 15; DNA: TGCGCCAGCAGCCAAGAAACAGGGGGGGGATACGAGCAGTACTTC; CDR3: CASSQETGGGYEQYF
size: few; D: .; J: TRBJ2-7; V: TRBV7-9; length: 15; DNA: TGTGCCAGCAGCTTATTATCCGGGGGCTCCTACGAGCAGTACTTC; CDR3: CASSLLSGGSYEQYF
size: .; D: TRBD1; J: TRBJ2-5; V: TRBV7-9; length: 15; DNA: TGTGCCAGCAGCTTAGACGGGACAGCCCAAGAGACCCAGTACTTC; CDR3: CASSLDGTAQETQYF
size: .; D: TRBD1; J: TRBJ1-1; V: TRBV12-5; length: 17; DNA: TGTGCTAGTGGTTTGGTGGAGTTAAGGGGGCGGTGGGCTGAAGCTTTCTTT; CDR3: CASGLVELRGRWAEAFF
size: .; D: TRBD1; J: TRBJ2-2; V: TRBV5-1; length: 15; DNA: TGCGCCAGCAGCTTGAGGGGGCTGGACACCGGGGAGCTGTTTTTT; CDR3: CASSLRGLDTGELFF
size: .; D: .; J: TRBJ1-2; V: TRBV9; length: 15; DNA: TGTGCCAGCAGCCCACGTTGGGGGGCTAACTATGGCTACACCTTC; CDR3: CASSPRWGANYGYTF
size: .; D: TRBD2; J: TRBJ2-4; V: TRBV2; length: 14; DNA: TGTGCCAGCAGGCCGGGACTAAGGGCAAACATTCAGTACTTC; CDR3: CASRPGLRANIQYF
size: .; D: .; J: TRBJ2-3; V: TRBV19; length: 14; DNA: TGTGCCAGTAATACTCCCGGGGGCACAGATACGCAGTATTTT; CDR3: CASNTPGGTDTQYF
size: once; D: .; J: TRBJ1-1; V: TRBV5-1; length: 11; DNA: TGCGCCAGCAGCTTGGGAGCTGAAGCTTTCTTT; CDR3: CASSLGAEAFF
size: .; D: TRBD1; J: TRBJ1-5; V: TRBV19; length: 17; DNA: TGTGCCAGTAGTCCCATGTGGGACAGGGGTTTAGGTCAGCCCCAGCATTTT; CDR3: CASSPMWDRGLGQPQHF
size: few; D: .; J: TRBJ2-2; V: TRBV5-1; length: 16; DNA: TGCGCCAGCAGCTTGGATGCAGGGTTGTTGACCGGGGAGCTGTTTTTT; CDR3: CASSLDAGLLTGELFF
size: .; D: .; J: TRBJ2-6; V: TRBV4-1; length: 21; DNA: TGCGCCAGCAGCCAAGACGAAGCGATAGGGCAGGGGCGCTCTGGGGCCAGCGGCCTGACTTTC; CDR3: CASSQDEAIGQGRSGASGLTF
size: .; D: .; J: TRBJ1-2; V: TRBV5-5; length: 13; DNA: TGTGCCAGCAGCTTGAATACAGGGTATGGCTACACCTTC; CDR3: CASSLNTGYGYTF
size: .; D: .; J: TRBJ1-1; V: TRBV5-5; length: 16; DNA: TGTGCCAGCAGCCCCGTACCCCTCGGGGTGAACACTGAAGCTTTCTTT; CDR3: CASSPVPLGVNTEAFF
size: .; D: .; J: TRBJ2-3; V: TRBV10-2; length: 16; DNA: TGCGCCAGCACCCGATCACTAGATCCCTTCACAGATACGCAGTATTTT; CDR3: CASTRSLDPFTDTQYF
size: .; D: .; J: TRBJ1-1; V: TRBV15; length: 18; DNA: TGTGCCACCAGCAGAGAAGACCCGTTTTCAGGGGCGAACACTGAAGCTTTCTTT; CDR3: CATSREDPFSGANTEAFF
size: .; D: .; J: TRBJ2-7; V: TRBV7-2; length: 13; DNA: TGTGCCAGCAGCACGCGGCAAACCTACGAGCAGTACTTC; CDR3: CASSTRQTYEQYF
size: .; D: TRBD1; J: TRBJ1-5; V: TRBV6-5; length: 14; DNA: TGTGCCAGCAGAAGACAGGGGGCCCATCAGCCCCAGCATTTT; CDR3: CASRRQGAHQPQHF
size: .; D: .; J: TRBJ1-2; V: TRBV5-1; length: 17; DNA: TGCGCCAGCAGCTTTGGACAAGACATCAACTCTAACTATGGCTACACCTTC; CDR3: CASSFGQDINSNYGYTF
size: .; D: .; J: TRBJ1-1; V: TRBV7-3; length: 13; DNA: TGTGCCAGCAGCCCGGGAACGGACACTGAAGCTTTCTTT; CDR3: CASSPGTDTEAFF
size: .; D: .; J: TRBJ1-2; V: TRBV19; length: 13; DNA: TGTGCCAGTAGTTCACGGGCTAACTATGGCTACACCTTC; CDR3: CASSSRANYGYTF
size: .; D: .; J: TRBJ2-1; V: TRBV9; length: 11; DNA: TGTGCCAGCAGCGTAGCCGATGAGCAGTTCTTC; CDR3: CASSVADEQFF
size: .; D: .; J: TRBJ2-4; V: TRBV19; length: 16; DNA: TGTGCCAGTAGTATTACAGACGTGCTAGCCAAAAACAGTCAGTACTTC; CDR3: CASSITDVLAKNSQYF
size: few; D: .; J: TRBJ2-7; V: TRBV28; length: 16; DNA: TGTGCCAGCAGCCGCCGTGGGAGGGGGAACTCCTACGAGCAGTACTTC; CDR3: CASSRRGRGNSYEQYF
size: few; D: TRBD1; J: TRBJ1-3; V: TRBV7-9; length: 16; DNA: TGTTCCAGCAGCTTAACACAGGGGGCCACTGGAAACACCATATATTTT; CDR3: CSSSLTQGATGNTIYF
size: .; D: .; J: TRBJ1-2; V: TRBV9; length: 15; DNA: TGTGCCAGCAGCGTAGCTCAGGGTTTCGGGTATGGCTACACCTTC; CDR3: CASSVAQGFGYGYTF
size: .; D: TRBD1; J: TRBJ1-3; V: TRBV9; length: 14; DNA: TGTGCCAGCAGTAAGACAGGGACTGGAAACACCATATATTTT; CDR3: CASSKTGTGNTIYF
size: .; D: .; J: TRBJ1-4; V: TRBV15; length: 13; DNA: TGTGCCACCGCCAGGCGCTATAATGAAAAACTGTTTTTT; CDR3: CATARRYNEKLFF
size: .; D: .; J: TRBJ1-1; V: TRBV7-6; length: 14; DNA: TGTGCCAGCAGCGCCCTACAGGGGAACACTGAAGCTTTCTTT; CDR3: CASSALQGNTEAFF
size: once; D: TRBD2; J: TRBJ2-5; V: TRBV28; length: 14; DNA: TGTGCCAGCAGTTTGGGGGGGATCCAAGAGACCCAGTACTTC; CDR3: CASSLGGIQETQYF